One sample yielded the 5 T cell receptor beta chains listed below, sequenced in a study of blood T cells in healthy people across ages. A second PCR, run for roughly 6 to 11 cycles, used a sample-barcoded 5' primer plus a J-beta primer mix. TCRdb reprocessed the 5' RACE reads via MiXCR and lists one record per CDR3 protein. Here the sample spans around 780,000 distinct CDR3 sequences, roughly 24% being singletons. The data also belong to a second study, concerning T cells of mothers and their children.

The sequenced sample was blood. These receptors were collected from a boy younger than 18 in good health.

The chain's CDR3 is CASSLRIRGGTQYF. CDR3 nucleotide sequence: TGTGCCAGCAGTTTGCGGATTCGGGGAGGGACCCAGTACTTC. The genes are TRBV28 and TRBJ2-5; TRBD2 is a possible D gene (6 bases). The CDR3 has 14 amino acids. Germline assignment: CDR1 MDHEN and CDR2 SYDVKM. V was trimmed by 3 bases and J by 7 bases, leaving 15 bases between them.

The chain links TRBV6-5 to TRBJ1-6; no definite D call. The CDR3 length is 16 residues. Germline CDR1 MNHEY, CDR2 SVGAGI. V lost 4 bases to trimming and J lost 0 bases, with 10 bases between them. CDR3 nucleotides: TGTGCCAGCAGTTTGGGTGTGAGCTCCTATAATTCACCCCTCCACTTT. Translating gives CASSLGVSSYNSPLHF.

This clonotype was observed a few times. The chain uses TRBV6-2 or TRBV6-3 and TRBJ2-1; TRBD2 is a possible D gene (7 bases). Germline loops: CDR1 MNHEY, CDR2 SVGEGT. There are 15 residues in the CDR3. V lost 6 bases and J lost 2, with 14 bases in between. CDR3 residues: CASSHRGAPYNEQFF. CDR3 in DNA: TGTGCCAGCAGCCACCGGGGGGCACCCTACAATGAGCAGTTCTTC.

The CDR3 is CASSSIGDTQYF. The DNA of the CDR3 is TGTGCCAGCAGCTCCATTGGCGATACGCAGTATTTT. This sequence joins TRBV9 and TRBJ2-3; no definite D call. The CDR3 spans 12 residues. CDR1 and CDR2 (germline): SGDLS, YYNGEE. Trimming removed 4 bases at V and 6 bases at J, with 9 bases between.

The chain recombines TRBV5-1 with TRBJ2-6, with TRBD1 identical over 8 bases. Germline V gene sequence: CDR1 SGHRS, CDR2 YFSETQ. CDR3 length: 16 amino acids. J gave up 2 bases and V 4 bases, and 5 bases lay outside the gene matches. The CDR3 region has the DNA TGCGCCAGCAGCCCGACAGGGGAGACTGGGGCCAACGTCCTGACTTTC. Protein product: CASSPTGETGANVLTF.